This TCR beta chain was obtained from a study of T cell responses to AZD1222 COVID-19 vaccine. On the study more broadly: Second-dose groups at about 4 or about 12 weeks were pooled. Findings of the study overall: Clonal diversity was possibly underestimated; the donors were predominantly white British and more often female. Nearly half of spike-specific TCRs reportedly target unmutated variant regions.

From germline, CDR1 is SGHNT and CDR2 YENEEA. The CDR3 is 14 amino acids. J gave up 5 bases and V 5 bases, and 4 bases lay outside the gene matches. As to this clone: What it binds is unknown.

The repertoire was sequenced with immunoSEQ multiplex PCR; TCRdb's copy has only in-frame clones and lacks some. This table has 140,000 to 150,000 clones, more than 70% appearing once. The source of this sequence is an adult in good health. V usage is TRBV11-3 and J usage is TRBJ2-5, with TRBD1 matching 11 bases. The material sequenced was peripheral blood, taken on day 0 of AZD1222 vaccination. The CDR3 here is CASSGDRGDETQYF. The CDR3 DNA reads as TGTGCCAGCAGCGGGGACAGGGGGGACGAGACCCAGTACTTC.